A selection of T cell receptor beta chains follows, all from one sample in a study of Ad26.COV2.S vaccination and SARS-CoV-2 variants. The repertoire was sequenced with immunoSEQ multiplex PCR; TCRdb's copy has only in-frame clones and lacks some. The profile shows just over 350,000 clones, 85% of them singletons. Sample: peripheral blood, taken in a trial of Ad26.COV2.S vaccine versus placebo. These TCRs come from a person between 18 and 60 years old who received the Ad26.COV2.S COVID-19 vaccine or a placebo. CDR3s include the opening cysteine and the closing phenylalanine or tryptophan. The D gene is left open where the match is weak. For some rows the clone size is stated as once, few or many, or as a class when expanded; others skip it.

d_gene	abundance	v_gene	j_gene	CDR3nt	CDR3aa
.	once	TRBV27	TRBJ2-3	TGTGCCAGCAGTCGAGACCCCGTAGCACCAGATACGCAGTATTTT	CASSRDPVAPDTQYF
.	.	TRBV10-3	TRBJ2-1	TGTGCCATCAGTGAGGTATCAGGGGTAAATGAGCAGTTCTTC	CAISEVSGVNEQFF
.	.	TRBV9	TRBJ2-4	TGTGCCAGCAGCCCTAGCGGTTCAGGGGCGTTGGGGGGAAACATTCAGTACTTC	CASSPSGSGALGGNIQYF
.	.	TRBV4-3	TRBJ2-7	TGCGCCAGCAGCCAAGGGCAGGCGAGCTACGAGCAGTACTTC	CASSQGQASYEQYF
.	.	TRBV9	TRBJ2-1	TGTGCCAGCAGCGTAATCCCGAACTACAATGAGCAGTTCTTC	CASSVIPNYNEQFF
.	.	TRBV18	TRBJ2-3	TGTGCCAGCTCACGGGGCGGGAACGGCCCAGATACGCAGTATTTT	CASSRGGNGPDTQYF
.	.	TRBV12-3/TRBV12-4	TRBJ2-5	TGTGCCAGCAGTTTAGGTGGGGAAGAGACCCAGTACTTC	CASSLGGEETQYF
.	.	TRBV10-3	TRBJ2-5	TGTGCCATCAGTGAAGAAAAGGGAGCCGGACCTCAAGAGACCCAGTACTTC	CAISEEKGAGPQETQYF
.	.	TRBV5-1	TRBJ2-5	TGCGCCAGCAGCTCTGCAGGTTCGTTAGAGACCCAGTACTTC	CASSSAGSLETQYF
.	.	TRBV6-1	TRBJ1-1	TGTGCCAGCAGTGAACTAGGCCCGAACACTGAAGCTTTCTTT	CASSELGPNTEAFF
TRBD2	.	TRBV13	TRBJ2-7	TGTGCCAGCAGTTTAGCGGGAGCCTACGAGCAGTACTTC	CASSLAGAYEQYF
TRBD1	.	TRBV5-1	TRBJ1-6	TGCGCCAGCAACCAGGAGGGGACAGGGGAATCACCCCTCCACTTT	CASNQEGTGESPLHF
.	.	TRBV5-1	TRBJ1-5	TGCGCCAGCAGCCAGGACGGGGATAGCAATCAGCCCCAGCATTTT	CASSQDGDSNQPQHF
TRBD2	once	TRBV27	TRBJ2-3	TGTGCCAGCAGTTCGCGGACTAGCGGGAGGACAGATACGCAGTATTTT	CASSSRTSGRTDTQYF
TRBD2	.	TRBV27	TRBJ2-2	TGTGCCAGCTATCGACTAGCGGGAGCAAACACCGGGGAGCTGTTTTTT	CASYRLAGANTGELFF
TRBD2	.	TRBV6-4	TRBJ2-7	TGTGCCAGCAGTGTCTCGGCGGGTGGGACTATATACGAGCAGTACTTC	CASSVSAGGTIYEQYF
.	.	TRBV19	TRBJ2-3	TGTGCCAGTAGTTCCCCCGGCCACCTAGCGGATACGCAGTATTTT	CASSSPGHLADTQYF
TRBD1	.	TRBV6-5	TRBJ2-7	TGTGCCAGCAGTTCGATGACAGGGGCCTACGAGCAGTACTTC	CASSSMTGAYEQYF
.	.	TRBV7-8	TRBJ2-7	TGTGCCAGCAGCTGGGGACGCCCGGTAGAACTGCGCGAGCAGTACTTC	CASSWGRPVELREQYF
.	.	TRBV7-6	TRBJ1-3	TGTGCCAGCAGCCCCGAGGGTTACTTATTTAGCTCTGGAAACACCATATATTTT	CASSPEGYLFSSGNTIYF
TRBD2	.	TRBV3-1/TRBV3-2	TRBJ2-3	TGTGCCAGCAGCCAGTTGAGCGGGAGGGCGGGGGATACGCAGTATTTT	CASSQLSGRAGDTQYF
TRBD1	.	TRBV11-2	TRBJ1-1	TGTGCCACGCATGACAGGGGCGGAATGAACACTGAAGCTTTCTTT	CATHDRGGMNTEAFF
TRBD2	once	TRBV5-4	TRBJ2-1	TGTGCCAGCAGTTCGGGACTAGCGGGGAATGAGCAGTTCTTC	CASSSGLAGNEQFF
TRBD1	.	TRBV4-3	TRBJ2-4	TGCGCCAGCAGCCAAGTTACAGGGGGCGCGGCCAAAAACATTCAGTACTTC	CASSQVTGGAAKNIQYF
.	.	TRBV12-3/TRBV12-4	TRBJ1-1	TGTGCCAGCACGGGGGACAACACTGAAGCTTTCTTT	CASTGDNTEAFF
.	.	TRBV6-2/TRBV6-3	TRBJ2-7	TGTGCCAGCAGTTACTCCTTAGACTACGAGCAGTACTTC	CASSYSLDYEQYF
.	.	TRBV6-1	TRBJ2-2	TGTGCCAGCAGTGAAAGGGTGGAGTGGGAGGAGCTGTTTTTT	CASSERVEWEELFF
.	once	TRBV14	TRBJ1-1	TGTGCCAGCAGCCCCCCCGCGAGGTCCATGAACACTGAAGCTTTCTTT	CASSPPARSMNTEAFF
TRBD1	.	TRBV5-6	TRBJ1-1	TGTGCCAGCAGCTTGACCCTCGGGACAGGGGGCACTGAAGCTTTCTTT	CASSLTLGTGGTEAFF
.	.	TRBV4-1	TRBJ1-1	TGCGCCAGCAGCCAAGATCAGGGGAACACTGAAGCTTTCTTT	CASSQDQGNTEAFF
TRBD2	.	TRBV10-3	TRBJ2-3	TGTGCCATCAGCTCAGCGGGAATTTCAGATACGCAGTATTTT	CAISSAGISDTQYF
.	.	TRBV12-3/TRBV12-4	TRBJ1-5	TGTGCCAGCAGTTCCTCAGCCGGTCAGCCCCAGCATTTT	CASSSSAGQPQHF
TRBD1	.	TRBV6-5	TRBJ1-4	TGTGCCAGCAGTTACGAGGGGGCCGAAAAACTGTTTTTT	CASSYEGAEKLFF
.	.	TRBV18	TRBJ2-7	TGTGCCAGCTCACCTCTAGACATTTCCCTTACCTACGAGCAGTACTTC	CASSPLDISLTYEQYF
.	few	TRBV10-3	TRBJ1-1	TGTGCCATCAGTGTCGACACCATCGAAGCTTTCTTT	CAISVDTIEAFF
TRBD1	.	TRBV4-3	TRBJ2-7	TGCGCCAGCAGCCAAGAGTCGGCCGGGACAGAGCATGGCGAGCAGTACTTC	CASSQESAGTEHGEQYF
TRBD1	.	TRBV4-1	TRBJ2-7	TGCGCCAGCAGCGAAGGGACAGCCTACGAGCAGTACTTC	CASSEGTAYEQYF
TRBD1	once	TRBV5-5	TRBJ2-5	TGTGCCAGCAGCCCGGGACAGTCAATCGGAGAGACCCAGTACTTC	CASSPGQSIGETQYF